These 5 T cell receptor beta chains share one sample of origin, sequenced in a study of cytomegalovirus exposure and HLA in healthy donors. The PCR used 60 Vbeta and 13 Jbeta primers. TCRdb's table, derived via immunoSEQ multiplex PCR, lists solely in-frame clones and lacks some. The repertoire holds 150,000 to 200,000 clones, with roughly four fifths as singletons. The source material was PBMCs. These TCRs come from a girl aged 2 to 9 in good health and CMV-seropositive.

The CDR3 is CASSLAGATDTQYF. As DNA, the CDR3 is TGTGCCAGCAGCCTAGCGGGAGCGACAGATACGCAGTATTTT. The chain employs TRBV14 and TRBJ2-3, with 9 positions matching TRBD2. J gave up 3 bases and V 4 bases, and 2 bases lay outside the gene matches. The germline V gene encodes CDR1 SGHDN and CDR2 FVKESK. This CDR3 is 14 amino acids long.

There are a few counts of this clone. This CDR3 is CASSYSPSGSYEQYF. In DNA, the CDR3 is TGTGCCAGCAGTTACTCGCCTAGCGGGAGCTACGAGCAGTACTTC. V is TRBV6-5 and J is TRBJ2-7, with 10 bases lining up with TRBD2. With V trimmed by 0 bases and J by 3 bases, 2 bases remained unmatched. The germline V gene encodes CDR1 MNHEY and CDR2 SVGAGI. The CDR3 has 15 residues.

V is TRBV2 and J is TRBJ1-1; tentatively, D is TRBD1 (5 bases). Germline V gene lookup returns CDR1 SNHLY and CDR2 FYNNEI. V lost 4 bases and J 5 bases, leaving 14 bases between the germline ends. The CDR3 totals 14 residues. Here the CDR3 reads CASSGLQGRTEAFF. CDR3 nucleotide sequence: TGTGCCAGCAGTGGTCTCCAGGGTAGGACTGAAGCTTTCTTT.

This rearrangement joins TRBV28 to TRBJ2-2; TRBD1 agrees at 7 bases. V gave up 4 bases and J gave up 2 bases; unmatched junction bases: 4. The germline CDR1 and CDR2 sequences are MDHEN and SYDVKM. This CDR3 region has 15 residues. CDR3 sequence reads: CASSSGQTNTGELFF. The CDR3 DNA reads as TGTGCCAGCAGTTCGGGACAGACAAACACCGGGGAGCTGTTTTTT.

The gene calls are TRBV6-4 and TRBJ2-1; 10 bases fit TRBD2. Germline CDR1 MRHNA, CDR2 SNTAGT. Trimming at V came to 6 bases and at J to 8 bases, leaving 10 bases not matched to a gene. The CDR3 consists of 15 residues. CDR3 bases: TGTGCCAGCAGCCCCGCAGCGGGAGGGCCGGATGAGCAGTTCTTC. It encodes CASSPAAGGPDEQFF.